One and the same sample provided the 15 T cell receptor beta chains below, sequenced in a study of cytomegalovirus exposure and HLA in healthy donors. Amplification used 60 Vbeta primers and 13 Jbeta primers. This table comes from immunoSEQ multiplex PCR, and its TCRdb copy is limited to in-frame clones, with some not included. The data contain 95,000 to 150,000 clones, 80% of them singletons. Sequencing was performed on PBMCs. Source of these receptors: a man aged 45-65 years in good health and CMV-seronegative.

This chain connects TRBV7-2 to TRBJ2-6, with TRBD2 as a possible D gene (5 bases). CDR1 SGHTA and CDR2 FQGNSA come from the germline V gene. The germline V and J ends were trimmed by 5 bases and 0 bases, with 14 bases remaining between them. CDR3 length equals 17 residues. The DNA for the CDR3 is TGTGCCAGCAGCCCCCTAACGGGGAACTCTGGGGCCAACGTCCTGACTTTC. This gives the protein CASSPLTGNSGANVLTF.

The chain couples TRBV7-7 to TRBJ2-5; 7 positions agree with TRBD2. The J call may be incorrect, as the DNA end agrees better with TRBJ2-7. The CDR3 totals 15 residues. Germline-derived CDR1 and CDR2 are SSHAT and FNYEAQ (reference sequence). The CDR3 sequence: CASSLGVAGVYEQYF. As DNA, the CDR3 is TGTGCCAGCAGCTTAGGCGTAGCGGGCGTCTACGAGCAGTACTTC.

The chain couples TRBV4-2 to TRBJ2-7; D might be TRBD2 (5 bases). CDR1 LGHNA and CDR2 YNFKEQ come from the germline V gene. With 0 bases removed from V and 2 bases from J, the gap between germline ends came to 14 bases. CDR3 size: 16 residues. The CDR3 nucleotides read TGTGCCAGCAGCCAAGAAGGCGGGCCCTTAACCTACGAGCAGTACTTC. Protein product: CASSQEGGPLTYEQYF.

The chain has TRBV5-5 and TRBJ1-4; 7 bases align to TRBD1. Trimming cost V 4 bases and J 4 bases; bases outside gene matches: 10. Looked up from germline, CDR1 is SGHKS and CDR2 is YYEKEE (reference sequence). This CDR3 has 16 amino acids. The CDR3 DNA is TGTGCCAGCAGCGCACGACAGGGCGCGGTTAATGAAAAACTGTTTTTT. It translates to CASSARQGAVNEKLFF.

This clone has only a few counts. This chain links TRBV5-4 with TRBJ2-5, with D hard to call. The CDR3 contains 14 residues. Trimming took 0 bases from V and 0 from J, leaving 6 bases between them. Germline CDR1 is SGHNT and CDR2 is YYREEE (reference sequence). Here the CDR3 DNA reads TGTGCCAGCAGCTTGGGAGAGTACCAAGAGACCCAGTACTTC. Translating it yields CASSLGEYQETQYF.

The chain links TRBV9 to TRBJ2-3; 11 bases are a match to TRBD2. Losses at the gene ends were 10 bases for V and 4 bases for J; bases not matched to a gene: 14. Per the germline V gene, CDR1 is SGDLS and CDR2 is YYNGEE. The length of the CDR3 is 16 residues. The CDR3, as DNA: TGTGCCTGTAATCAGATAGCGGGAGGGCAGGCAGATACGCAGTATTTT. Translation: CACNQIAGGQADTQYF. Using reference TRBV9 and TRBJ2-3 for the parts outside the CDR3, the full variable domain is DSGVTQTPKHLITATGQRVTLRCSPRSGDLSVYWYQQSLDQGLQFLIQYYNGEERAKGNILERFSAQQFPDLHSELNLSSLELGDSALYFCACNQIAGGQADTQYFGPGTRLTVL.

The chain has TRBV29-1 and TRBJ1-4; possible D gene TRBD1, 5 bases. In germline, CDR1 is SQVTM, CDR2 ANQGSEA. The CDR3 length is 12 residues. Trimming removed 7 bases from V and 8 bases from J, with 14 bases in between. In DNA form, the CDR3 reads TGCAGCGGTCGGGACTTCGGAGAAAAACTGTTTTTT. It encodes CSGRDFGEKLFF.

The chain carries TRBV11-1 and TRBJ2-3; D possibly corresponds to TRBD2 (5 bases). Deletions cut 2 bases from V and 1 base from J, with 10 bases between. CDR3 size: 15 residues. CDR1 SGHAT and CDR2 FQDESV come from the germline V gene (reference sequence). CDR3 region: CASSLKRRGTDTQYF. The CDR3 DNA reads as TGTGCCAGCAGCTTAAAGCGGAGAGGCACAGATACGCAGTATTTT.

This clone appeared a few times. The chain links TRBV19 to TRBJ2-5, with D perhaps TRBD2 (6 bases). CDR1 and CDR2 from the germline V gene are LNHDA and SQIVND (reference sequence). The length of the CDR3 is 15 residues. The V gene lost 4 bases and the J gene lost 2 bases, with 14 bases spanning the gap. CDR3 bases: TGTGCCAGTAGTAGAAGCCGCGGGGTACAAGAGACCCAGTACTTC. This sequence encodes CASSRSRGVQETQYF. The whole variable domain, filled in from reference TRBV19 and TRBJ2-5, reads DGGITQSPKYLFRKEGQNVTLSCEQNLNHDAMYWYRQDPGQGLRLIYYSQIVNDFQKGDIAEGYSVSREKKESFPLTVTSAQKNPTAFYLCASSRSRGVQETQYFGPGTRLLVL.

This chain's CDR3 is CASSDSQGYYEQYF. The CDR3 DNA is TGTGCCAGCAGCGACTCACAGGGATACTACGAGCAGTACTTC. The J gene is TRBJ2-7, the V gene TRBV6-1; D might be TRBD1 (6 bases). Germline V gives CDR1 MNHNS, CDR2 SASEGT. The CDR3 has 14 amino acids. Trimming left V 6 bases short and J 3 bases short, with 15 bases between.

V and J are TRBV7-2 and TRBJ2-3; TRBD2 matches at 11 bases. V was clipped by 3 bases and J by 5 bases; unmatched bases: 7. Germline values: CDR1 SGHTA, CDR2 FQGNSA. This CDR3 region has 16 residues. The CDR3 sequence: CASSFSLAGVGDTQYF. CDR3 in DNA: TGTGCCAGCAGCTTCTCACTAGCGGGAGTAGGAGATACGCAGTATTTT.

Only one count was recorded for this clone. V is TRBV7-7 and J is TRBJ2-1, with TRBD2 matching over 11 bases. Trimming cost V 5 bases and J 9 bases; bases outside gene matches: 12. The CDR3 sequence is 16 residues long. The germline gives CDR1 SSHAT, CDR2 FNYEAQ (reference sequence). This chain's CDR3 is CASSPLAGGATGEQFF. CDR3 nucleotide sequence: TGTGCCAGCAGCCCATTAGCGGGAGGGGCGACAGGTGAGCAGTTCTTC.

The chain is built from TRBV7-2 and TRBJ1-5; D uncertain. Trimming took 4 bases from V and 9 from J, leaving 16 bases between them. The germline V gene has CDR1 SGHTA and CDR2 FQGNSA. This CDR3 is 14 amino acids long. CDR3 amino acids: CASSYDTFSAPQHF. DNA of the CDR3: TGTGCCAGCAGCTACGACACGTTTTCGGCGCCCCAGCATTTT.

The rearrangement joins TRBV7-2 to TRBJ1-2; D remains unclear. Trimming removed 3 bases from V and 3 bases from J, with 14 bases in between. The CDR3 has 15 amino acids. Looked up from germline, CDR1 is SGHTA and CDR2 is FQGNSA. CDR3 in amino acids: CASSFSRSGYYGYTF. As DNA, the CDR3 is TGTGCCAGCAGCTTTTCTCGGAGTGGGTACTATGGCTACACCTTC.

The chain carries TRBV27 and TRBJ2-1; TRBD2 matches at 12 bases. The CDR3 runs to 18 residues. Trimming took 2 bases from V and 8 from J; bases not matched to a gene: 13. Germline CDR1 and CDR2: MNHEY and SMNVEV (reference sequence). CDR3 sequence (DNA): TGTGCCAGCAGTTTACGAGGGCTAGCGGGAGGGTTTAACGATGAGCAGTTCTTC. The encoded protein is CASSLRGLAGGFNDEQFF.